This T cell receptor beta chain was observed in a study of PD-1 blockade in classical Hodgkin lymphoma. Findings of the study overall: Factors driving the repertoire differences, possibly disease activity or prior therapy, remain undefined. Before treatment, TCR diversity in newly diagnosed patients was reportedly lower than in healthy donors.

The protocol was immunoSEQ multiplex PCR, while the TCRdb copy is restricted to in-frame clones and leaves out a portion. The profile covers 24,000 or so clones, with 91% appearing a single time and around 0.53% taken by the ten largest. Trimming shortened V by 0 bases and J by 3 bases, and 11 bases separated the two germline ends. The CDR3 is made up of 15 amino acids. Germline CDR1 is MNHEY and CDR2 is SVGAGI. Specified time point: newly diagnosed, previously untreated cHL patient sample. Isolation of CD4+ T cells from thawed PBMCs was performed by magnetic negative selection. Acting as the comparison were PBMCs from newly diagnosed, untreated classical Hodgkin lymphoma. A note on this clone: Its antigen is not identified.

The chain couples TRBV6-5 to TRBJ1-2, with D unclear. The receptor comes from a human donor with classical Hodgkin lymphoma. Material: CD4+ T cells from blood. CDR3 protein: CASSYSGDIDYGYTF. DNA for the CDR3: TGTGCCAGCAGTTACTCGGGAGACATTGACTATGGCTACACCTTC.